This TCR beta chain was identified during a study of T cell changes during pregnancy in multiple sclerosis. Method: immunoSEQ multiplex PCR; TCRdb's copy keeps in-frame clones and lacks some. The sample yields around 60,000 clones, 80% to 90% seen once. The CDR3 has 11 amino acids. Deletions cut 5 bases from V and 10 bases from J, with 9 bases between. Germline V lookup: CDR1 MGHDK, CDR2 SYGVNS. Here the sequenced sample was peripheral blood, taken in the first trimester of pregnancy. The receptor was derived from a female donor with multiple sclerosis, enrolled in a pregnancy study. This chain uses TRBV25-1 with TRBJ2-1; weak D call: TRBD2 (6 bases). As DNA, the CDR3 is TGTGCCAGCAGTTGGGGAGGCGAGCAGTTCTTC. As protein: CASSWGGEQFF.